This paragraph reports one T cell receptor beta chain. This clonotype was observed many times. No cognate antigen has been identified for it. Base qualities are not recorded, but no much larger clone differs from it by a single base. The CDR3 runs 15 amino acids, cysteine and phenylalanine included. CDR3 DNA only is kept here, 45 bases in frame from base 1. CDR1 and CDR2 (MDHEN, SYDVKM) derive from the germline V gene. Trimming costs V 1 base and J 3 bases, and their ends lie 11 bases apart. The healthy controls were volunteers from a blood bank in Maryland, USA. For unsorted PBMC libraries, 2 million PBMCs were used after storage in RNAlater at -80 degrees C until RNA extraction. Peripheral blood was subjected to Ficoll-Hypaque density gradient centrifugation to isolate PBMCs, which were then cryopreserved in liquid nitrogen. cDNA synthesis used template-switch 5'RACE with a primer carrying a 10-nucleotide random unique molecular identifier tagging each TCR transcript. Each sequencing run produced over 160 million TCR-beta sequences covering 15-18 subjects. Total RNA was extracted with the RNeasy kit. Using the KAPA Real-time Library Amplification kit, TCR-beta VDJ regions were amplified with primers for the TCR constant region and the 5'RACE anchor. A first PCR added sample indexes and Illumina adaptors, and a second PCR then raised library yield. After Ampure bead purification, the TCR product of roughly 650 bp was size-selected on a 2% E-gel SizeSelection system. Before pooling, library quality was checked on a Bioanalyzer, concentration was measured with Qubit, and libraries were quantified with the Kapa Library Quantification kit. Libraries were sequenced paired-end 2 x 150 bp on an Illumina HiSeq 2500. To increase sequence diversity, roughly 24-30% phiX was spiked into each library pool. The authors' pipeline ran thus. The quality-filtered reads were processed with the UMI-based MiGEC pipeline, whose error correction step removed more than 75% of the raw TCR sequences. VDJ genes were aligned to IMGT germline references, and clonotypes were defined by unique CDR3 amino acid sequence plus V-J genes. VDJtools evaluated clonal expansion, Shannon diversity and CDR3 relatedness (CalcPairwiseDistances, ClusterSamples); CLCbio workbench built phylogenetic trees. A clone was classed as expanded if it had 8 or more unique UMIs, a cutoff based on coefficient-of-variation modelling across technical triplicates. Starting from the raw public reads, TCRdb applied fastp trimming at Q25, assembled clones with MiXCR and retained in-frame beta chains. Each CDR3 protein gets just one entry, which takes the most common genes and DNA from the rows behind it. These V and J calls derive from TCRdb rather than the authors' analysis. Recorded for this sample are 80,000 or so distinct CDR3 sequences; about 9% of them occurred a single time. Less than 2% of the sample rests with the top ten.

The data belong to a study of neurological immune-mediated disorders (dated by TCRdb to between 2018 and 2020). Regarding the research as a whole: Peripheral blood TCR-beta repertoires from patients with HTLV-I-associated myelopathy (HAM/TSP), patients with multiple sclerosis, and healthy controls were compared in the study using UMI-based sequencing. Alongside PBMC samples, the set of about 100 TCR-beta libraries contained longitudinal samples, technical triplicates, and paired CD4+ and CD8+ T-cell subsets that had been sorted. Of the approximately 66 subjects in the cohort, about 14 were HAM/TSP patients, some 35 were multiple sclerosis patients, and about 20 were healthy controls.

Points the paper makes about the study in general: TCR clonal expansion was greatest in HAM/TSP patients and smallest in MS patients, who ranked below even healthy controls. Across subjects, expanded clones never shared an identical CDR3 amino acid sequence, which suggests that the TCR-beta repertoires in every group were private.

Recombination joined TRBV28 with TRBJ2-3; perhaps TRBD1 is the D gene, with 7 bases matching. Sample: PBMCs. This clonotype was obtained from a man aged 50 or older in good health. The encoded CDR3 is CASSLSGGMTDTQYF. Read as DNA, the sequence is TGTGCCAGCAGTTTATCAGGGGGGATGACAGATACGCAGTATTTT.